This T cell receptor beta chain was sequenced in a study of blood T cell repertoires in COVID-19. Generated by immunoSEQ multiplex PCR, the TCRdb table keeps only in-frame clones and is missing some. In the table there are about 220,000 clones, 80% of which are singletons. Trimming shortened V by 5 bases and J by 8 bases, and 12 bases separated the two germline ends. The CDR3 totals 12 residues. The TCR originated in a woman between 70 and 85 years old with acute or convalescent COVID-19. Sequencing used peripheral blood. The chain carries TRBV12-3 or TRBV12-4 and TRBJ1-2, with D tentatively TRBD1 (6 bases). Here the CDR3 reads CASSTTGRGYTF. The DNA of the CDR3 is TGTGCCAGCAGTACGACAGGTCGGGGCTACACCTTC.